One sample yielded the 24 T cell receptor beta chains listed below, sequenced in a study of shared clonotypes between healthy human individuals. Some clones are missing from TCRdb's copy, which holds only in-frame ones; the method was immunoSEQ multiplex PCR. The table has under 600,000 clones, nearly 80% seen once; the top ten hold around 12%. Material: PBMCs. These receptors all stem from a middle-aged woman in good health. Some clones in this sample may be carry-over from other donors' samples.

This chain connects TRBV27 to TRBJ2-7, with TRBD2 as a possible D gene (5 bases). Germline CDR1 reads MNHEY; CDR2 reads SMNVEV (reference sequence). The V end was cut by 6 bases, the J end by 6 bases, with 15 bases between. CDR3 length equals 13 residues. The CDR3 loop is CASSLIGRSEQYF. CDR3 nucleotide sequence: TGTGCCAGCAGCCTAATAGGGAGAAGCGAGCAGTACTTC.

The rearrangement joins TRBV6-1 to TRBJ2-7; weak D call: TRBD1 (6 bases). Germline loops: CDR1 MNHNS, CDR2 SASEGT. This CDR3 is built from 13 residues. Trimming removed 6 bases from V and 3 bases from J, with 12 bases in between. In DNA, the CDR3 is TGTGCCAGCAGGCCGGGACAAGTCTACGAGCAGTACTTC. This gives the protein CASRPGQVYEQYF.

The sample holds one count of this clone. This chain uses TRBV28 with TRBJ1-1; a weak D match, TRBD1 (6 bases). The V end was cut by 5 bases, the J end by 7 bases, with 14 bases between. CDR1 is MDHEN and CDR2 is SYDVKM in the germline V gene. This CDR3 has 13 residues. The CDR3: CASSITGLGEAFF. CDR3 nucleotide sequence: TGTGCCAGCAGTATTACAGGGTTGGGTGAAGCTTTCTTT.

CDR3: CASSPNPSGVGLGQPQHF. The CDR3 DNA reads as TGTGCCAGCAGTCCCAACCCCTCAGGGGTTGGATTAGGTCAGCCCCAGCATTTT. The chain has TRBV27 and TRBJ1-5, with D perhaps TRBD1 (6 bases). Germline CDR1 reads MNHEY; CDR2 reads SMNVEV (reference sequence). V lost 5 bases and J 6 bases, leaving 26 bases between the germline ends. There are 18 residues in the CDR3.

The J gene is TRBJ2-1, the V gene TRBV5-1, with no clear D. Germline assignment: CDR1 SGHRS and CDR2 YFSETQ. The ends were cut back, 0 bases at V and 13 bases at J, with 8 bases in the middle. CDR3 length: 11 residues. The CDR3 here is CASSLAQIQFF. DNA for the CDR3: TGCGCCAGCAGCTTGGCGCAGATACAGTTCTTC.

This clone was recorded many times. The chain combines TRBV11-2 with TRBJ1-3; D possibly corresponds to TRBD1 (5 bases). Trimming shortened V by 4 bases and J by 7 bases, and 14 bases separated the two germline ends. The CDR3 contains 14 residues. Germline assignment: CDR1 SGHAT and CDR2 FQNNGV. CDR3 nucleotide sequence: TGTGCCAGCAGCTCTATGTCCAGGGCGAACACCATATATTTT. The encoded protein is CASSSMSRANTIYF.

With respect to this clone: This CDR3 is also generated by other DNA sequences in the sample. The V gene is TRBV15, the J gene TRBJ1-2, with D maybe TRBD1 (6 bases). Germline V gene data show CDR1 as LNHNV and CDR2 as YYDKDF (reference sequence). This CDR3 is built from 14 residues. V lost 0 bases, J lost 8 bases, and 13 bases lay in between. Here the CDR3 reads CATSRDVGGRGYTF. DNA for the CDR3: TGTGCCACCAGCAGAGATGTGGGGGGGCGGGGCTACACCTTC.

The count of this clone is one. The V and J genes are TRBV2 and TRBJ1-4; D unresolved. The V gene lost 1 base and the J gene lost 8 bases, with 2 bases spanning the gap. Germline loops: CDR1 SNHLY, CDR2 FYNNEI. The CDR3 totals 11 residues. The CDR3 protein is CASSEGEKLFF. The CDR3, as DNA: TGTGCCAGCAGTGAAGGAGAAAAACTGTTTTTT.

This clone was seen more than once but under ten times. The rearrangement links TRBV10-3 to TRBJ1-2, with a weak D call TRBD1 (6 bases). The CDR3 length is 14 residues. Germline assignment: CDR1 ENHRY and CDR2 SYGVKD. The V end was cut by 6 bases, the J end by 7 bases, with 18 bases between. In DNA form, the CDR3 reads TGTGCCATCAGCCACCCGGAGGGGGACGTTGGCTACACCTTC. It yields the protein CAISHPEGDVGYTF.

This sequence joins TRBV10-2 and TRBJ2-1, with 9 bases fitting TRBD2. The CDR3 covers 21 residues. Germline V gene sequence: CDR1 WSHSY, CDR2 SAAADI. V was pared by 3 bases and J by 8 bases, with 26 bases of the junction left unmatched. In DNA form, the CDR3 reads TGCGCCAGCAGTGAAATCGCGGCAGGGCCTTGGGCTAGCGGGACTCGGGATGAGCAGTTCTTC. This gives the protein CASSEIAAGPWASGTRDEQFF.

This clone was detected only a few times. This chain links TRBV7-2 with TRBJ2-5, with 7 nucleotides matching TRBD1. The J call may be wrong; the DNA end is better matched by TRBJ2-7. Germline V gene lookup returns CDR1 SGHTA and CDR2 FQGNSA. The CDR3 sequence is 13 residues long. CDR3: CASSPDTGAEQYF. DNA of the CDR3: TGTGCCAGCAGCCCGGATACAGGGGCCGAGCAGTACTTC.

V gene TRBV30 combines with J gene TRBJ1-6; weak D call: TRBD1 (5 bases). The germline gives CDR1 GTSNPN, CDR2 SVGIG (reference sequence). The CDR3 has 13 residues. Trimming cost V 2 bases and J 5 bases, with 7 bases left between them. CDR3 protein: CAWSSGDNSPLHF. The CDR3, as DNA: TGTGCCTGGAGTTCGGGGGATAATTCACCCCTCCACTTT.

The chain combines TRBV5-4 with TRBJ2-2; 7 bases line up with TRBD1. Looked up from germline, CDR1 is SGHNT and CDR2 is YYREEE (reference sequence). The CDR3 extends over 16 amino acids. Losses at the gene ends were 4 bases for V and 0 bases for J; bases not matched to a gene: 6. The CDR3 bases are TGTGCCAGCAGCACTGACAGGGTCGCGAACACCGGGGAGCTGTTTTTT. Its protein is CASSTDRVANTGELFF.

A remark on this clone: Other DNA sequences in the same sample also yield this CDR3. V is TRBV5-1 and J is TRBJ2-7, with 10 bases fitting TRBD1. The V gene end was trimmed by 0 bases and the J gene end by 1 base; junction bases not matched to a gene: 4. The CDR3 covers 16 residues. Germline CDR1 and CDR2: SGHRS and YFSETQ. CDR3 sequence: CASSLAGTGVSYEQYF. The CDR3 region has the DNA TGCGCCAGCAGCTTGGCCGGGACAGGGGTGTCCTACGAGCAGTACTTC.

V usage is TRBV6-1 and J usage is TRBJ1-2, with 7 bases fitting TRBD1. Germline CDR1 reads MNHNS; CDR2 reads SASEGT. The CDR3 spans 15 residues. Trimming took 2 bases from V and 5 from J; bases not matched to a gene: 8. The chain's CDR3 is CASSELQGGAYGYTF. The CDR3, as DNA: TGTGCCAGCAGTGAACTCCAAGGGGGCGCGTATGGCTACACCTTC.

This chain connects TRBV29-1 to TRBJ2-3; perhaps D is TRBD1 or TRBD2 (5 bases each). V was pared by 5 bases and J by 5 bases, with 11 bases between. The CDR3 has 12 residues. Germline-derived CDR1 and CDR2 are SQVTM and ANQGSEA. For the CDR3, the DNA is TGCAGCGTTCAGACAGCGGAAGATACGCAGTATTTT. As protein: CSVQTAEDTQYF.

The chain carries TRBV19 and TRBJ2-1; 8 bases are a match to TRBD2. The CDR3 length is 17 residues. Trimming removed 6 bases from V and 2 bases from J; junction bases left unmatched: 12. Per the germline V gene, CDR1 is LNHDA and CDR2 is SQIVND (reference sequence). CDR3 DNA sequence: TGTGCCAGTAGGAGCGCTAGCGGGCTGAGAACCTACAATGAGCAGTTCTTC. Protein: CASRSASGLRTYNEQFF.

CDR3 in amino acids: CASSAPSGGRYSGANVLTF. The CDR3 nucleotides read TGTGCCAGCAGTGCCCCCTCCGGGGGGCGTTACTCTGGGGCCAACGTCCTGACTTTC. The rearrangement links TRBV6-1 to TRBJ2-6; tentatively, D is TRBD2 (7 bases). Germline V gives CDR1 MNHNS, CDR2 SASEGT. The CDR3 has 19 amino acids. Deletions cut 4 bases from V and 0 bases from J, with 19 bases between.

The chain links TRBV27 to TRBJ2-5; 7 nucleotides line up with TRBD1. The J call may be in error: the DNA end matches TRBJ2-7 better. Per germline, CDR1 MNHEY and CDR2 SMNVEV (reference sequence). The CDR3 sequence is 14 residues long. DNA of the CDR3: TGTGCCAGCAGTCTGTGGGACAGAACCTACGAGCAGTACTTC. This translates into CASSLWDRTYEQYF.

The J gene is TRBJ2-7, the V gene TRBV2, with D perhaps TRBD1 (6 bases). Germline V gene data show CDR1 as SNHLY and CDR2 as FYNNEI. The CDR3 is made up of 14 amino acids. The V end lost 8 bases, the J end lost 0 bases, and 14 bases lay between the germline ends. The DNA of the CDR3 is TGTGCCAGCGGGCGTCGGGACACCTCCTACGAGCAGTACTTC. It codes for CASGRRDTSYEQYF.

This rearrangement joins TRBV6-6 to TRBJ1-2; 8 bases map to TRBD1. There are 15 residues in the CDR3. Germline CDR1 and CDR2: MNHNY and SVGAGI (reference sequence). With V trimmed by 8 bases and J by 5 bases, 13 bases remained unmatched. The CDR3 here is CASLTSDRVLYGYTF. CDR3 DNA sequence: TGTGCCAGCCTTACTTCGGACAGGGTGTTATATGGCTACACCTTC.

The V gene is TRBV6-6, the J gene TRBJ1-5; D gene ambiguous. CDR1 is MNHNY, CDR2 SVGAGI, per germline (reference sequence). The V end lost 5 bases, the J end lost 3 bases, and 2 bases lay between the germline ends. This CDR3 has 11 residues. The CDR3 nucleotides are TGTGCCAGCAGTCACAATCAGCCCCAGCATTTT. Amino acids: CASSHNQPQHF.

The chain joins TRBV2 to TRBJ1-1; D remains unclear. There are 14 residues in the CDR3. CDR1 and CDR2 from the germline V gene are SNHLY and FYNNEI. V was shortened by 4 bases and J by 2 bases, with 11 bases between the two germline ends. This CDR3 reads CASSALQLNTEAFF. In nucleotides, the CDR3 is TGTGCCAGCAGTGCCCTACAGTTAAACACTGAAGCTTTCTTT. Together with reference TRBV2 and TRBJ1-1, the CDR3 gives the full variable domain: EPEVTQTPSHQVTQMGQEVILRCVPISNHLYFYWYRQILGQKVEFLVSFYNNEISEKSEIFDDQFSVERPDGSNFTLKIRSTKLEDSAMYFCASSALQLNTEAFFGQGTRLTVV.

The chain joins TRBV4-2 to TRBJ2-1, with 12 bases lining up with TRBD2. The CDR3 length is 18 residues. V shed 3 bases, J shed 5 bases, and the junction held 11 bases outside the gene matches. Germline V gene sequence: CDR1 LGHNA, CDR2 YNFKEQ. CDR3 nucleotides: TGTGCCAGCAGCCAGGGGACTAGCGGGCAGTGGGCTAACAATGAGCAGTTCTTC. Translating gives CASSQGTSGQWANNEQFF.